This T cell receptor beta chain was identified during a study of OX40 agonist ivuxolimab in advanced cancers. Looking at the study overall: Head and neck, renal cell, melanoma or hepatocellular carcinoma were the cancers that dose-escalation patients had. Points from the study as a whole: Clonal expansion was seen in CD4+ and CD8+ blood T cells by week 6 at 0.1 to 3.0 mg/kg. CD8+ T cells were the subset that, on average, had more expanded clones than CD4+.

The table came from immunoSEQ multiplex PCR; TCRdb's copy has only in-frame clones and leaves some out. The data show 90,000 to 100,000 clones, around nine tenths seen once. Germline V gene sequence: CDR1 MNHEY, CDR2 SMNVEV (reference sequence). The CDR3 runs 12 residues. Deletions cut 5 bases from V and 5 bases from J, with 8 bases between. Concerning this clone: Antigen: not known.

This TCR derives from an adult with an advanced solid tumor such as melanoma, head and neck, liver or kidney cancer. The sample consisted of CD4+ or CD8+ T cells sorted from blood, taken in a trial of the OX40 agonist ivuxolimab. The chain combines TRBV27 with TRBJ2-3; perhaps D is TRBD1 or TRBD2 (5 bases each). CDR3 sequence: CASSLGGDTQYF. DNA of the CDR3: TGTGCCAGCAGTCTTGGGGGAGATACGCAGTATTTT.